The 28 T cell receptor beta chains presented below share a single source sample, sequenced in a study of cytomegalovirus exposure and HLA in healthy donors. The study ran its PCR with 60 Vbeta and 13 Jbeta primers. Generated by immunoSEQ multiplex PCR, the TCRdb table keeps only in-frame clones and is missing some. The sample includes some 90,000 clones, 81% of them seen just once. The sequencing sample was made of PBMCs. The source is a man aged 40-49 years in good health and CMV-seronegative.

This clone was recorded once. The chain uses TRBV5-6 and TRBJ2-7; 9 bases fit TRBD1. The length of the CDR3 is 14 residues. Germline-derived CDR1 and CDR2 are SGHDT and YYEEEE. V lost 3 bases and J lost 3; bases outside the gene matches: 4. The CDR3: CASSYRDRDYEQYF. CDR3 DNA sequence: TGTGCCAGCAGCTACCGGGACAGGGACTACGAGCAGTACTTC.

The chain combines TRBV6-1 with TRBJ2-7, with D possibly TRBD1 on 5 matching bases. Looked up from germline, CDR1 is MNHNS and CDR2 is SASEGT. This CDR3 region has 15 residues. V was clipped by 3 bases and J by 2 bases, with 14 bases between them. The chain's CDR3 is CASSEQGLRTYEQYF. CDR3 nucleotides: TGTGCCAGCAGTGAGCAGGGTTTACGGACCTACGAGCAGTACTTC.

The CDR3 protein is CASSSRSNQPQHF. CDR3 nucleotides: TGTGCCAGCAGTTCCAGAAGCAATCAGCCCCAGCATTTT. The V call is TRBV2, the J call TRBJ1-5; D ambiguous. With 5 bases removed from V and 1 base from J, the gap between germline ends came to 6 bases. The germline V gene has CDR1 SNHLY and CDR2 FYNNEI. The CDR3 length is 13 residues.

As DNA, the CDR3 is TGTGCCAGTAGTATAGAAAGGGGGCGAGGCTCACCCCTCCACTTT. Translated: CASSIERGRGSPLHF. This rearrangement joins TRBV19 to TRBJ1-6; TRBD1 matches 7 bases. Per the germline V gene, CDR1 is LNHDA and CDR2 is SQIVND (reference sequence). The trim removed 0 bases at V and 10 bases at J, leaving 6 bases unmatched. The CDR3 sequence is 15 residues long. The full variable domain, completed using reference TRBV19 and TRBJ1-6, is DGGITQSPKYLFRKEGQNVTLSCEQNLNHDAMYWYRQDPGQGLRLIYYSQIVNDFQKGDIAEGYSVSREKKESFPLTVTSAQKNPTAFYLCASSIERGRGSPLHFGNGTRLTVT.

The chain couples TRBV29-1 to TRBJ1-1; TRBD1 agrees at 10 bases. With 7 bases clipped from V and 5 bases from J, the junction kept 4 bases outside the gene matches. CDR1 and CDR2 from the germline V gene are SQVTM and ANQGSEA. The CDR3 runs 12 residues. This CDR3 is CSAGTGETEAFF. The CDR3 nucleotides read TGCAGCGCTGGGACAGGGGAAACTGAAGCTTTCTTT. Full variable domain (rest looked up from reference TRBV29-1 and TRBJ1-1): SAVISQKPSRDICQRGTSLTIQCQVDSQVTMMFWYRQQPGQSLTLIATANQGSEATYESGFVIDKFPISRPNLTFSTLTVSNMSPEDSSIYLCSAGTGETEAFFGQGTRLTVV.

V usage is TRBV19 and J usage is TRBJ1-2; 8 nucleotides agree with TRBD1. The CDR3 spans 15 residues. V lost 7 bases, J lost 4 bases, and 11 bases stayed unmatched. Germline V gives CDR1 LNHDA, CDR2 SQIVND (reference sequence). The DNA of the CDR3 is TGTGCCAGTACCCCTGGCCAGGGGGCTGGCTATGGCTACACCTTC. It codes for CASTPGQGAGYGYTF.

For the CDR3, the DNA is TGTGCCATCAGGGACTCGGGACAGGGGGCTTTTGGCTACACCTTC. This gives the protein CAIRDSGQGAFGYTF. The rearrangement uses TRBV10-3 and TRBJ1-2; 12 bases map to TRBD1. Per the germline V gene, CDR1 is ENHRY and CDR2 is SYGVKD. The length of the CDR3 is 15 residues. Losses at the gene ends were 6 bases for V and 7 bases for J; bases not matched to a gene: 9.

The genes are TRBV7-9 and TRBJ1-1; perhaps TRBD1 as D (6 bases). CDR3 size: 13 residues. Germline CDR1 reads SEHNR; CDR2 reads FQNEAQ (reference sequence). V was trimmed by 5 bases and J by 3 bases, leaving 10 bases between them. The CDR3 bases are TGTGCCAGCAGCCCCCCAGGGGACACTGAAGCTTTCTTT. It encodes CASSPPGDTEAFF.

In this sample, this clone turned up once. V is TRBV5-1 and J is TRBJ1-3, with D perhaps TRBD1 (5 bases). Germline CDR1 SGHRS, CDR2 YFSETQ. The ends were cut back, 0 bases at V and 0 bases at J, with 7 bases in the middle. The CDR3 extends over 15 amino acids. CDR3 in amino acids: CASSLADSSGNTIYF. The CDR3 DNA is TGCGCCAGCAGCTTGGCCGACAGCTCTGGAAACACCATATATTTT.

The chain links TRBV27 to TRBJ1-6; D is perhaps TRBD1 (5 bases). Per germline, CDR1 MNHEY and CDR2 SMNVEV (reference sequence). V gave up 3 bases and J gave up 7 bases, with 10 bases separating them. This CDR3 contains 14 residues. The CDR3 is CASSFTAGNSPLHF. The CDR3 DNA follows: TGTGCCAGCAGTTTTACGGCAGGGAATTCACCCCTCCACTTT.

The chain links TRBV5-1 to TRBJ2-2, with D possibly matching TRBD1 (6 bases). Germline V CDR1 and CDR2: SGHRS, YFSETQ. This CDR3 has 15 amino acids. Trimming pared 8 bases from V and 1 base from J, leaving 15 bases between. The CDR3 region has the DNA TGCGCCAGTAACCCCGGGACAAGGAACACCGGGGAGCTGTTTTTT. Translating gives CASNPGTRNTGELFF.

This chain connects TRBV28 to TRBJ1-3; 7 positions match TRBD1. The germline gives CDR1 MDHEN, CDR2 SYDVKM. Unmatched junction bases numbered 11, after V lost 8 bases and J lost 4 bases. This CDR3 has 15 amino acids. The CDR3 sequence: CASQGGPVGGNTIYF. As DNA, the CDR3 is TGTGCCAGCCAGGGGGGCCCGGTAGGAGGAAACACCATATATTTT. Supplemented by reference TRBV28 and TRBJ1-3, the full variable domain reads DVKVTQSSRYLVKRTGEKVFLECVQDMDHENMFWYRQDPGLGLRLIYFSYDVKMKEKGDIPEGYSVSREKKERFSLILESASTNQTSMYLCASQGGPVGGNTIYFGEGSWLTVV.

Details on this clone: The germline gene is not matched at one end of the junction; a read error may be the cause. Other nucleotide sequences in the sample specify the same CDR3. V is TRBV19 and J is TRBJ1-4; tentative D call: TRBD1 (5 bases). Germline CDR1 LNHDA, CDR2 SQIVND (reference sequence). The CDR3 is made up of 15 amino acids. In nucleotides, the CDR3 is TGTGCCAGTAGGCAACGGGGGAATGCTAACGAAAAACTGTTTTTT. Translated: CASRQRGNANEKLFF. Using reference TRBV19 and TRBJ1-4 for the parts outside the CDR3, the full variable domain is DGGITQSPKYLFRKEGQNVTLSCEQNLNHDAMYWYRQDPGQGLRLIYYSQIVNDFQKGDIAEGYSVSREKKESFPLTVTSAQKNPTAFYLCASRQRGNANEKLFFGSGTQLSVL.

The CDR3 bases are TGTGCCAGCAGCTTAAGATTAGCGGGTACTTACGAGCAGTACTTC. The encoded protein is CASSLRLAGTYEQYF. The rearrangement joins TRBV7-6 to TRBJ2-7; 7 nucleotides line up with TRBD2. Looked up from germline, CDR1 is SGHVS and CDR2 is FNYEAQ. V trimming: 2 bases; J trimming: 4 bases; junction bases outside the gene matches: 8. The CDR3 covers 15 residues.

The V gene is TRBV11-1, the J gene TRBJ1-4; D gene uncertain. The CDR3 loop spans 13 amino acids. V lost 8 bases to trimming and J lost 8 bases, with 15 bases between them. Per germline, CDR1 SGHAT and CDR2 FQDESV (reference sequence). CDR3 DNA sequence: TGTGCCAGCTCCAGATCTGGCGGGGAAAAACTGTTTTTT. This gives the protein CASSRSGGEKLFF.

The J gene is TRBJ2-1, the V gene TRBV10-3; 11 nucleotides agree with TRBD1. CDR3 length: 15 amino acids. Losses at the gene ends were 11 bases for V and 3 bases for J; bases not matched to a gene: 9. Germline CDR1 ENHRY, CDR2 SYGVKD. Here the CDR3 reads CAVGTGGQLYNEQFF. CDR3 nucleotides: TGTGCCGTTGGGACAGGGGGTCAACTCTACAATGAGCAGTTCTTC.

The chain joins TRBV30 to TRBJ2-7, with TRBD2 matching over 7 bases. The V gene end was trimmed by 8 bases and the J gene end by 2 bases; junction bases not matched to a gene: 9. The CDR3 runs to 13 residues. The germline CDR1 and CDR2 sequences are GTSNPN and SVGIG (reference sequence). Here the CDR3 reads CAGGGGGAYEQYF. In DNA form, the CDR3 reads TGTGCCGGGGGGGGTGGGGGGGCCTACGAGCAGTACTTC.

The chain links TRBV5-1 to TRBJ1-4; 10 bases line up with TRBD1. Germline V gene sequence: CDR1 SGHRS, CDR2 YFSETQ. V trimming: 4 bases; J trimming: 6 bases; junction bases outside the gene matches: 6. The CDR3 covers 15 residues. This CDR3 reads CASSGGGTGDEKLFF. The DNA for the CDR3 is TGCGCCAGCAGCGGCGGCGGGACAGGGGATGAAAAACTGTTTTTT. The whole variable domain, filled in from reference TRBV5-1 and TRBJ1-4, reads KAGVTQTPRYLIKTRGQQVTLSCSPISGHRSVSWYQQTPGQGLQFLFEYFSETQRNKGNFPGRFSGRQFSNSRSEMNVSTLELGDSALYLCASSGGGTGDEKLFFGSGTQLSVL.

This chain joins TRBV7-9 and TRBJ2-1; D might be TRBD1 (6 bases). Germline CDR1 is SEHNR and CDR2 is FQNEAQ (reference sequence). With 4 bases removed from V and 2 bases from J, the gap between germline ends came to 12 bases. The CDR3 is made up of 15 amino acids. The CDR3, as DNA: TGTGCCAGCAGCTCCCGGGACAAGGCCTACAATGAGCAGTTCTTC. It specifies CASSSRDKAYNEQFF.

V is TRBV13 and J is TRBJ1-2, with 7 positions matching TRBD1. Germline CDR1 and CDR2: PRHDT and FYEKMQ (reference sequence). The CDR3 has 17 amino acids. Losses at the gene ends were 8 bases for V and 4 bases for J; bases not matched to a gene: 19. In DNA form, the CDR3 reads TGTGCCAGCGCTAGGGAGGCGGGACAGCCCCAAGTCTATGGCTACACCTTC. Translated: CASAREAGQPQVYGYTF.

CDR3 sequence reads: CASSSGLVADTQYF. In nucleotides, the CDR3 is TGCGCCAGCAGCTCGGGACTGGTAGCAGATACGCAGTATTTT. The genes are TRBV5-1 and TRBJ2-3; tentatively, D is TRBD2 (6 bases). Trimming shortened V by 3 bases and J by 4 bases, and 12 bases separated the two germline ends. There are 14 residues in the CDR3. CDR1 is SGHRS, CDR2 YFSETQ, per germline.

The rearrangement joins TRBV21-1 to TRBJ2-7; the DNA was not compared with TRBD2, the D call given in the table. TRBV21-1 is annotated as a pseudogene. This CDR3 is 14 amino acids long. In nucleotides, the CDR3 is TGTGCCAGCAGCAAACTAGAACCATCCTACGAGCAGTACTTC. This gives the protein CASSKLEPSYEQYF.

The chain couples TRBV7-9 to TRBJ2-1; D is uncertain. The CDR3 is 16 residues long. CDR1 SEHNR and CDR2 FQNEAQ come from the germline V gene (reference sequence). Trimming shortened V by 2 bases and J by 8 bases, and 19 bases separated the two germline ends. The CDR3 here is CASSLRGGPALDEQFF. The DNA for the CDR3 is TGTGCCAGCAGCTTACGAGGCGGCCCGGCCCTGGATGAGCAGTTCTTC.

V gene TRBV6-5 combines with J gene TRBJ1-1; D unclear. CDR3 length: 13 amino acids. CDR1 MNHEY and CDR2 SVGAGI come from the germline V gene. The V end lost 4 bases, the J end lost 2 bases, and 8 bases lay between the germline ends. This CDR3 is CASSFNFNTEAFF. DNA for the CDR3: TGTGCCAGCAGTTTCAACTTCAACACTGAAGCTTTCTTT.

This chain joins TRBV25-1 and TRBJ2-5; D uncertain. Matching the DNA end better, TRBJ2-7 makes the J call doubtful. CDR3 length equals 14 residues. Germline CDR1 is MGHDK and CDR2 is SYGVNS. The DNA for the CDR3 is TGTGCCAGCAGTAACCCCGGAGTCTACTACGAGCAGTACTTC. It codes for CASSNPGVYYEQYF.

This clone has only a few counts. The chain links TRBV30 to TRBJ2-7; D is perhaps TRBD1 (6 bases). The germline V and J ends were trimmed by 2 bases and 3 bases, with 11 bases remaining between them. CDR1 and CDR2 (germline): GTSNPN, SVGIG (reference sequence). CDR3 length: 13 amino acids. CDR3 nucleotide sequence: TGTGCCTGGAGTTCTACAGGGTTCTACGAGCAGTACTTC. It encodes CAWSSTGFYEQYF.

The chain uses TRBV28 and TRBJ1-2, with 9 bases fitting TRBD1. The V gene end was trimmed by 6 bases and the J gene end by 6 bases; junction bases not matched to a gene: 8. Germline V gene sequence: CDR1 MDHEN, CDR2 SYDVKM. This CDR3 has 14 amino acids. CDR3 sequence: CASSPDRGVDGYTF. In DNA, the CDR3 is TGTGCCAGCAGCCCGGACAGGGGAGTAGATGGCTACACCTTC.

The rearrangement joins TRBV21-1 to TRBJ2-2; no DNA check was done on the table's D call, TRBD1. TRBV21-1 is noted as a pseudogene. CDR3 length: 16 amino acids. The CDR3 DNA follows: TGTGCCAGCAGCAAAAACAGACAGGGGGATGCCGGGGAGCTGTTTTTT. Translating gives CASSKNRQGDAGELFF.